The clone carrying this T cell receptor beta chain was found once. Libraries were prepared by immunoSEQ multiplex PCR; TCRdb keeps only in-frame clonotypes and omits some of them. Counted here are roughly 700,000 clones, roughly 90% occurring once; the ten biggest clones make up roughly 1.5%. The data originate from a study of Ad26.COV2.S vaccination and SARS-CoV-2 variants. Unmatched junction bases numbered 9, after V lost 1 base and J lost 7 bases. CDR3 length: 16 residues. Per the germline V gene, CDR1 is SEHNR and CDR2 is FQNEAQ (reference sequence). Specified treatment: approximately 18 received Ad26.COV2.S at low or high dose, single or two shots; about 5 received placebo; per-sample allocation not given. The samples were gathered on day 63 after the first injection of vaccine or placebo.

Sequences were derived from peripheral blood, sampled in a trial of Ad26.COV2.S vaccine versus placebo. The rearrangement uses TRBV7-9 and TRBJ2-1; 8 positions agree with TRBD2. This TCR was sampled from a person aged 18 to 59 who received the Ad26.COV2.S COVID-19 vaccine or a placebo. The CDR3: CASSLGGGLGRNEQFF. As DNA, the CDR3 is TGTGCCAGCAGCTTAGGCGGGGGGTTAGGACGGAATGAGCAGTTCTTC. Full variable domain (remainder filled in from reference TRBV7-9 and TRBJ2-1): DTGVSQNPRHKITKRGQNVTFRCDPISEHNRLYWYRQTLGQGPEFLTYFQNEAQLEKSRLLSDRFSAERPKGSFSTLEIQRTEQGDSAMYLCASSLGGGLGRNEQFFGPGTRLTVL.